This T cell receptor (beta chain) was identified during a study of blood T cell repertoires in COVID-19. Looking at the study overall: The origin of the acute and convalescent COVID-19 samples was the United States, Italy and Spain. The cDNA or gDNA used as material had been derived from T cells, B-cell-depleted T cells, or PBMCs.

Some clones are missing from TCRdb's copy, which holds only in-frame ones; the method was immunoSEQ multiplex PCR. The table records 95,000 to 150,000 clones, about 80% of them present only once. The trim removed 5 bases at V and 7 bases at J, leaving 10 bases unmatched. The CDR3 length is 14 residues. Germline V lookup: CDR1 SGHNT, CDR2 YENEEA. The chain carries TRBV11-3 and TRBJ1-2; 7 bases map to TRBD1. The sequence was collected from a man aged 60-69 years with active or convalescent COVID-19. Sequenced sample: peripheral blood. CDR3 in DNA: TGTGCCAGCAGCAATGACAGGGTTCTAATTGGCTACACCTTC. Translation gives CASSNDRVLIGYTF.